This T cell receptor (beta chain) was observed in a study of neurological immune-mediated disorders. This CDR3 region has 13 residues. The V gene's germline CDR1 is MNHNY and CDR2 SVGAGI (reference sequence). The V end lost 7 bases, the J end lost 4 bases, and 14 bases lay between the germline ends. MiXCR, applied by TCRdb to the 5' RACE reads, yields one record per CDR3 protein. Altogether about 21,000 distinct CDR3 sequences are present, around 16% being singletons, with the ten largest covering 7.5%. The table lists this clonotype with many counts. The sequence came from a woman aged 18-29 years with multiple sclerosis. Material: CD8+ T cells from blood. The chain joins TRBV6-6 to TRBJ2-7; no firm D call. CDR3 DNA: TGTGCCAGCAAAGTGACCCTGTCTTACGAGCAGTACTTC. Translation gives CASKVTLSYEQYF.